This T cell receptor (beta chain) was found in a study of cytomegalovirus exposure and HLA in healthy donors. A word on this clone: Its matching antigen is unknown.

The CDR3 has 20 residues. The J segment lost 4 bases and the V segment lost 2 bases, leaving 18 bases of the junction unmatched. Germline CDR1 reads SGHVS; CDR2 reads FQNEAQ. Broader study findings: The availability of immune exposure information extended only to CMV serostatus.

In the PCR, 60 Vbeta and 13 Jbeta primers were used. TCRdb keeps only in-frame clones here, not all; method: immunoSEQ multiplex PCR. The sample records 190,000 or so clones, 80% being singletons. Although they were nominally healthy when sampled, donors likely had unrecorded immune exposures. This clonotype originated in a boy younger than 18 in good health and CMV-seronegative. The chain links TRBV7-8 to TRBJ2-1; 9 nucleotides align to TRBD2. Source material: PBMCs. The CDR3 DNA reads TGTGCCAGCAGCTTAATGACTAGCGGAGATATTGAGTGGGGATACAATGAGCAGTTCTTC. Protein product: CASSLMTSGDIEWGYNEQFF.